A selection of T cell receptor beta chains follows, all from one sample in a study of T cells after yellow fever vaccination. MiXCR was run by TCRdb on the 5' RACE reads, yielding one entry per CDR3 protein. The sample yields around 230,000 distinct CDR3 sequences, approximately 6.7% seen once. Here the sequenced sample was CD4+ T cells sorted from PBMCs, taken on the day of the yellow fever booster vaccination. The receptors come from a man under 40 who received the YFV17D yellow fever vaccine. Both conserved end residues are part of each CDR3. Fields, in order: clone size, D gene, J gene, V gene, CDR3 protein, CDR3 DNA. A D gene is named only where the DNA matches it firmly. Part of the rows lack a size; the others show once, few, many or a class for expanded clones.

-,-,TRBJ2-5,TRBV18,CASSPPLDLYLDTQYF,TGTGCCAGCTCACCACCTTTGGACCTATATTTGGACACCCAGTACTTC
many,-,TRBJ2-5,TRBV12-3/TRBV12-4,CASSRGNQETQYF,TGTGCCAGCAGTCGAGGGAACCAAGAGACCCAGTACTTC
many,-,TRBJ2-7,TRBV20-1,CSASANGDEQYF,TGCAGTGCTAGCGCGAATGGCGACGAGCAGTACTTC
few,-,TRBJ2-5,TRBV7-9,CASSLLSDIGETQYF,TGTGCCAGCAGCTTACTCAGTGACATCGGGGAGACCCAGTACTTC
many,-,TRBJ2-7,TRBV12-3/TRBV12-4,CASSLIRREQYF,TGTGCCAGCAGTTTAATAAGGCGCGAGCAGTACTTC
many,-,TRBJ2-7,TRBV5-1,CASSFSDRTGGQYF,TGCGCCAGCAGCTTTTCGGACAGGACGGGAGGGCAGTACTTC
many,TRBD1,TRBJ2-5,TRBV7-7,CASSLDLPDRGQETQYF,TGTGCTAGCAGCTTAGACTTACCAGACAGGGGCCAAGAGACCCAGTACTTC
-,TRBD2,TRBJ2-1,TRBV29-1,CSVGDYVFHNEQFF,TGCAGCGTTGGGGACTACGTGTTCCACAATGAGCAGTTCTTC
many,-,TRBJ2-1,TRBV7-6,CASSLRRGEQFF,TGTGCCAGCAGCTTAAGGAGAGGTGAGCAGTTCTTC
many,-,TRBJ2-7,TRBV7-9,CASSPWTSAYEQYF,TGTGCCAGCAGCCCCTGGACGTCAGCCTACGAGCAGTACTTC
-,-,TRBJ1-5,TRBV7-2,CASSSIVRAGGQPQHF,TGTGCCAGCAGCTCCATTGTCCGGGCCGGCGGACAGCCCCAGCATTTT
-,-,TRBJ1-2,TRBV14,CASSQEFARGDGYTF,TGTGCCAGCAGCCAAGAATTCGCCAGGGGAGATGGCTACACCTTC
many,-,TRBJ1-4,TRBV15,CATSRDPGANEKLFF,TGTGCCACCAGCAGAGATCCAGGGGCTAATGAAAAACTGTTTTTT
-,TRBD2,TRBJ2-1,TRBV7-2,CASGLAGAYNEQFF,TGTGCCAGCGGCCTAGCGGGAGCCTACAATGAGCAGTTCTTC
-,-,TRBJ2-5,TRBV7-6,CASSFQASERGQEAQYF,TGTGCCAGCAGCTTCCAGGCTAGCGAGAGAGGGCAAGAGGCCCAGTACTTC
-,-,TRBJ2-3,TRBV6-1,CASRGWTTYTDMQYF,TGTGCCAGCAGAGGCTGGACTACGTACACAGATATGCAGTATTTT
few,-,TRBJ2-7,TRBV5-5,CASGFGPLYEQYF,TGTGCCAGCGGCTTCGGGCCCCTCTACGAGCAGTACTTC
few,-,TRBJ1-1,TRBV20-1,CSARDYLTARVEAFF,TGCAGTGCTAGAGATTACCTCACCGCGAGGGTTGAAGCTTTCTTT
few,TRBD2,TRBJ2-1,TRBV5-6,CASRLLAGGRYEQFF,TGTGCCAGCAGGCTACTAGCGGGAGGGAGATATGAGCAGTTCTTC
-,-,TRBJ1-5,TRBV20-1,CSAGQSNNQPQHF,TGCAGTGCCGGACAGTCCAACAATCAGCCCCAGCATTTT
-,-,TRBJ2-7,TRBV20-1,CSARETSYEQYF,TGCAGTGCTAGAGAGACTAGTTACGAGCAGTACTTC
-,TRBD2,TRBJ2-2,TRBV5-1,CASELAGISGELFF,TGCGCCAGCGAGCTAGCGGGAATCTCCGGGGAGCTGTTTTTT
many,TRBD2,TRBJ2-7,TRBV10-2,CASSELAGAPYEQYF,TGCGCCAGCAGTGAGCTAGCGGGAGCGCCCTACGAGCAGTACTTC
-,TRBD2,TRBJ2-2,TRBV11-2,CASSPHAGGGRTGELFF,TGTGCCAGCAGCCCACACGCGGGGGGAGGCCGTACCGGGGAGCTGTTTTTT
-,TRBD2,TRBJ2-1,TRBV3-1,CACCGGREGRTIYNEQFF,TGTGCCTGCTGTGGGGGGCGGGAGGGCCGTACCATCTACAATGAGCAGTTCTTC
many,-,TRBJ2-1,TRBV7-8,CASSLFEGGPSEQFF,TGTGCCAGCAGCTTATTTGAGGGGGGCCCTTCTGAGCAGTTCTTC
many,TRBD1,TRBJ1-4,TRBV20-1,CSAPGWGQNEKLFF,TGCAGTGCGCCGGGTTGGGGACAGAATGAAAAACTGTTTTTT
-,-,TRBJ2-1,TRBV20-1,CSATWTAYNEQFF,TGCAGTGCCACATGGACTGCTTACAATGAGCAGTTCTTC
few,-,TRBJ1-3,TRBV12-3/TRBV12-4,CASSLIQGPGNTIYF,TGTGCCAGCAGCCTGATACAGGGACCGGGAAACACCATATATTTT
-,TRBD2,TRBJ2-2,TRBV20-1,CSADIRGLAGGSATGELFF,TGCAGTGCCGACATCCGGGGACTAGCGGGAGGGTCGGCCACCGGGGAGCTGTTTTTT
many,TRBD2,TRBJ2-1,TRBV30,CAWTSRSGIYNYNEQFF,TGTGCCTGGACTTCTCGGAGCGGGATTTATAACTACAATGAGCAGTTCTTC
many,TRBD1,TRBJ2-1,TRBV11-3,CASSSGQGTGQFF,TGTGCCAGCAGCTCGGGACAGGGTACAGGGCAGTTCTTC
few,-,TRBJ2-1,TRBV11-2,CASSFQVGNEQFF,TGTGCCAGCAGCTTCCAAGTGGGGAATGAGCAGTTCTTC
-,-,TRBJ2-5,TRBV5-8,CASNYEVGGTQYF,TGTGCCAGCAACTACGAGGTGGGGGGGACCCAGTACTTC
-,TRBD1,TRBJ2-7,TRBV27,CASMDRGIHEQYF,TGTGCCAGCATGGACAGGGGGATACACGAGCAGTACTTC
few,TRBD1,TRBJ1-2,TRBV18,CASSPQGAEGYTF,TGTGCCAGCTCACCCCAGGGGGCGGAAGGCTACACCTTC
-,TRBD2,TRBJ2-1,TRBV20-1,CSGAGGSYNEQFF,TGCAGTGGAGCGGGAGGGTCCTACAATGAGCAGTTCTTC
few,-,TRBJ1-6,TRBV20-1,CSATAGNSPLHF,TGCAGTGCTACCGCAGGGAATTCACCCCTCCACTTT
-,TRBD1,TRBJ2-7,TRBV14,CASSQGTGMRYEQYF,TGTGCCAGCAGCCAAGGGACAGGGATGCGCTACGAGCAGTACTTC
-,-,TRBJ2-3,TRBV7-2,CASSPFAGTTDTQYF,TGTGCCAGCAGTCCCTTTGCGGGGACCACAGATACGCAGTATTTT
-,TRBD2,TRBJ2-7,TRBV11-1,CASSTSPGLAGGGLYEQYF,TGTGCCAGCAGCACATCTCCTGGACTAGCGGGAGGAGGCCTGTACGAGCAGTACTTC
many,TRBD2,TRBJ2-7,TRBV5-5,CASSSLAGGEQYF,TGTGCCAGCAGCTCCTTAGCGGGAGGGGAGCAGTACTTC
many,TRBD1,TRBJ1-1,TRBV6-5,CASSLRQGNTEAFF,TGTGCCAGCAGTTTACGACAGGGCAACACTGAAGCTTTCTTT